These 22 T cell receptor beta chains originate from one sample sequenced in a study of cytomegalovirus exposure and HLA in healthy donors. TCRdb keeps only in-frame clones here, not all; method: immunoSEQ multiplex PCR. The sample has 120,000 or so clones, 89% seen once. What was sequenced was PBMCs. The receptors originated from a woman aged 18 to 35 in good health and CMV-seronegative.

The chain joins TRBV27 to TRBJ2-3; TRBD2 aligns across 10 bases. This CDR3 is built from 15 residues. In germline, CDR1 is MNHEY, CDR2 SMNVEV (reference sequence). V shed 3 bases, J shed 3 bases, and the junction held 3 bases outside the gene matches. The CDR3 region has the DNA TGTGCCAGCAGTTTCCCTAGCGGGAGTACAGATACGCAGTATTTT. It is translated as CASSFPSGSTDTQYF.

Notes on this clone: One end of the junction fails to match germline, which may point to a read error. The V call is TRBV6-1, the J call TRBJ2-7, with TRBD1 matching 10 bases. Germline V lookup: CDR1 MNHNS, CDR2 SASEGT. The CDR3 length is 14 residues. CDR3 nucleotide sequence: TGTGCCAGCAGTCCGGGACAGGGGTCCTCCGAGCAGTACTTC. Residues: CASSPGQGSSEQYF.

The chain joins TRBV15 to TRBJ2-1, with D tentatively TRBD1 (5 bases). Looked up from germline, CDR1 is LNHNV and CDR2 is YYDKDF (reference sequence). The CDR3 consists of 16 residues. The germline V and J ends were trimmed by 8 bases and 1 base, with 18 bases remaining between them. As DNA, the CDR3 is TGTGCCACCCTACCGTCAGGGCCCCCATCCTACAATGAGCAGTTCTTC. Translated, it gives CATLPSGPPSYNEQFF.

This chain uses TRBV7-9 with TRBJ2-1, with D hard to call. Deletions cut 5 bases from V and 14 bases from J, with 4 bases between. The CDR3 is 8 residues long. The V gene's germline CDR1 is SEHNR and CDR2 FQNEAQ (reference sequence). CDR3 coding DNA: TGTGCCAGCAGCCCCAAGTTCTTC. This codes for CASSPKFF.

This chain joins TRBV11-3 and TRBJ2-1, with TRBD2 as a possible D gene (6 bases). V lost 1 base and J lost 7, with 11 bases in between. This CDR3 region has 14 residues. Germline CDR1 and CDR2: SGHNT and YENEEA. The CDR3 sequence is CASSLVRAGNEQFF. The CDR3 region has the DNA TGTGCCAGCAGCTTAGTTCGCGCGGGGAATGAGCAGTTCTTC.

The rearrangement joins TRBV11-3 to TRBJ1-1; D remains ambiguous. CDR3 length: 14 residues. The germline V and J ends were trimmed by 5 bases and 0 bases, with 10 bases remaining between them. In germline, CDR1 is SGHNT, CDR2 YENEEA. CDR3: CASSKSRLNTEAFF. CDR3 DNA: TGTGCCAGCAGCAAGAGCAGGTTGAACACTGAAGCTTTCTTT.

The chain has TRBV6-1 and TRBJ2-7; 9 nucleotides line up with TRBD2. This CDR3 spans 15 amino acids. The junction had 8 bases not matched to a gene; V was cut back by 6 bases and J by 2 bases. Germline CDR1 MNHNS, CDR2 SASEGT. Here the CDR3 reads CASRSRLAEAYEQYF. The CDR3, as DNA: TGTGCCAGCAGATCTCGACTAGCGGAGGCCTACGAGCAGTACTTC.

The rearrangement joins TRBV18 to TRBJ2-1; weak D call: TRBD2 (6 bases). Germline lookup yields CDR1 KGHSH and CDR2 LQKENI. Trimming left V 1 base short and J 4 bases short, with 14 bases between. The CDR3 runs 16 residues. The CDR3 nucleotides are TGTGCCAGCTCACCACGGGACTCCCGTCCTTACAATGAGCAGTTCTTC. This codes for CASSPRDSRPYNEQFF.

The chain couples TRBV9 to TRBJ2-6, with unresolved D. With 2 bases removed from V and 0 bases from J, the gap between germline ends came to 12 bases. The germline gives CDR1 SGDLS, CDR2 YYNGEE. The CDR3 covers 17 residues. Here the CDR3 reads CASSVYVQDSGANVLTF. The DNA for the CDR3 is TGTGCCAGCAGCGTCTACGTCCAAGACTCTGGGGCCAACGTCCTGACTTTC.

The chain combines TRBV5-6 with TRBJ2-2; D not resolved. This CDR3 has 12 amino acids. V gave up 0 bases and J gave up 8 bases, with 5 bases separating them. Germline V gives CDR1 SGHDT, CDR2 YYEEEE. The CDR3 region has the DNA TGTGCCAGCAGCTTGGGGGCGGGGGAGCTGTTTTTT. This sequence encodes CASSLGAGELFF.

As DNA, the CDR3 is TGTGCCAGCAGCGGAGGAAGGGGGACGAGCTCCTACGAGCAGTACTTC. This codes for CASSGGRGTSSYEQYF. The chain uses TRBV7-8 and TRBJ2-7; weak D call: TRBD1 (6 bases). The CDR3 consists of 16 residues. The V end was cut by 5 bases, the J end by 0 bases, with 17 bases between. The germline CDR1 and CDR2 sequences are SGHVS and FQNEAQ.

V usage is TRBV6-5 and J usage is TRBJ1-1, with D perhaps TRBD1 (5 bases). Germline loops: CDR1 MNHEY, CDR2 SVGAGI. This CDR3 is built from 14 residues. V was trimmed by 2 bases and J by 0 bases, leaving 7 bases between them. As DNA, the CDR3 is TGTGCCAGCAGTTACAGGGGAATGAACACTGAAGCTTTCTTT. This gives the protein CASSYRGMNTEAFF.

This clone occurred a few times. The V gene is TRBV6-1, the J gene TRBJ2-6, with D uncertain. The germline V gene has CDR1 MNHNS and CDR2 SASEGT. V shed 7 bases and J shed 3 bases, with 7 bases lying between them. The CDR3 is 13 amino acids. This chain's CDR3 is CASIPGGANVLTF. CDR3 sequence (DNA): TGTGCCAGCATCCCCGGTGGGGCCAACGTCCTGACTTTC.

This clone was counted once. The rearrangement links TRBV12-5 to TRBJ2-3; TRBD1 aligns across 8 bases. Per germline, CDR1 LGHNT and CDR2 FRNRAP. V shed 2 bases and J 6 bases; nucleotides not matched to a gene: 13. The CDR3 covers 17 residues. The CDR3 loop reads CASGLFQGASTFDTQYF. The CDR3 DNA sequence: TGTGCTAGTGGTTTGTTTCAGGGGGCTTCCACATTTGATACGCAGTATTTT.

The J gene is TRBJ2-1, the V gene TRBV5-6; D possibly corresponds to TRBD2 (5 bases). The V and J ends lost 2 bases and 8 bases respectively, with 8 bases between them. The CDR3 consists of 12 residues. From germline, CDR1 is SGHDT and CDR2 YYEEEE. The CDR3 sequence: CASSFGSDEQFF. In DNA form, the CDR3 reads TGTGCCAGCAGCTTTGGGAGTGATGAGCAGTTCTTC.

The sample holds a few counts of this clone. At one end, the junction sequence differs from germline, possibly due to a read error. The CDR3 DNA sequence: TGTGCCAGCAGTGGATCCTGGTTAGCGGGAGGCCAAGGGAACTTC. Its protein product is CASSGSWLAGGQGNF. The chain carries TRBV6-1 and TRBJ2-7; 10 positions match TRBD2. CDR3 length equals 15 residues. CDR1 is MNHNS and CDR2 is SASEGT in the germline V gene.

The chain joins TRBV11-3 to TRBJ2-1; TRBD2 matches at 11 bases. Unmatched junction bases numbered 10, after V lost 5 bases and J lost 1 base. The CDR3 runs to 18 residues. Germline CDR1 reads SGHNT; CDR2 reads YENEEA. DNA of the CDR3: TGTGCCAGCAGCGAAGTGTCGTCTAGCGGGAGGTCCTACAATGAGCAGTTCTTC. It specifies CASSEVSSSGRSYNEQFF.

The V gene is TRBV19, the J gene TRBJ1-1; D unresolved. V lost 1 base, J lost 4 bases, and 10 bases lay in between. The CDR3 spans 14 residues. Germline assignment: CDR1 LNHDA and CDR2 SQIVND (reference sequence). CDR3 region: CASSIGGGFTEAFF. The CDR3 nucleotides read TGTGCCAGTAGTATAGGAGGAGGCTTCACTGAAGCTTTCTTT.

This clone has just one count. The chain combines TRBV7-9 with TRBJ2-7; 9 bases are a match to TRBD2. The CDR3 runs to 16 residues. The germline gives CDR1 SEHNR, CDR2 FQNEAQ (reference sequence). Trimming took 5 bases from V and 3 from J; bases not matched to a gene: 11. The CDR3 sequence: CASSPGGREGLYEQYF. The CDR3 bases are TGTGCCAGCAGCCCGGGTGGGCGGGAGGGCCTCTACGAGCAGTACTTC. The full variable domain, rest sourced from reference TRBV7-9 and TRBJ2-7, is DTGVSQNPRHKITKRGQNVTFRCDPISEHNRLYWYRQTLGQGPEFLTYFQNEAQLEKSRLLSDRFSAERPKGSFSTLEIQRTEQGDSAMYLCASSPGGREGLYEQYFGPGTRLTVT.

The chain employs TRBV5-6 and TRBJ2-1, with 9 bases matching TRBD1. Germline assignment: CDR1 SGHDT and CDR2 YYEEEE. Trimming cost V 5 bases and J 9 bases; bases outside gene matches: 9. The CDR3 totals 14 residues. The CDR3 sequence: CASSEGQGLFEQFF. The CDR3, as DNA: TGTGCCAGCAGTGAGGGACAGGGCTTGTTTGAGCAGTTCTTC.

This chain uses TRBV28 with TRBJ2-7; TRBD1 aligns across 9 bases. V was pared by 4 bases and J by 3 bases, with 4 bases of the junction left unmatched. Germline CDR1 is MDHEN and CDR2 is SYDVKM. CDR3 length: 14 amino acids. The DNA of the CDR3 is TGTGCCAGCAGTTACAGGGGGCCAGGCTACGAGCAGTACTTC. Residues: CASSYRGPGYEQYF.

The chain joins TRBV11-2 to TRBJ2-1; possible D gene TRBD2, 5 bases. CDR1 and CDR2 from the germline V gene are SGHAT and FQNNGV. V lost 0 bases to trimming and J lost 0 bases, with 9 bases between them. CDR3 length equals 16 residues. The CDR3: CASSLEQRSSYNEQFF. The CDR3 nucleotides are TGTGCCAGCAGCTTAGAACAGCGGAGCTCCTACAATGAGCAGTTCTTC.